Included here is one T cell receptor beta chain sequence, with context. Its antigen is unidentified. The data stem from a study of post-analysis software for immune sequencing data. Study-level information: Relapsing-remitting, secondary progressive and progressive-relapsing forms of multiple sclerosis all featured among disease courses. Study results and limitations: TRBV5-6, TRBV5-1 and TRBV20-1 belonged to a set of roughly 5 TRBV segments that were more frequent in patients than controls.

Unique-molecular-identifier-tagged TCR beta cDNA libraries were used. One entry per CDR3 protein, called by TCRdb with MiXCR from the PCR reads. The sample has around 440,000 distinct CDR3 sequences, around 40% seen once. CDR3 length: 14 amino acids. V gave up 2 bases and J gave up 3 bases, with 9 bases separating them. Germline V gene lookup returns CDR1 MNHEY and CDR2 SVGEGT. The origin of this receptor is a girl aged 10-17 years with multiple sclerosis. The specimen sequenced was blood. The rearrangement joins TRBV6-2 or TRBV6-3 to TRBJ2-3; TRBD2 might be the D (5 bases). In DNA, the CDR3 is TGTGCCAGCAGTTACGTCCGGGGAACAGATACGCAGTATTTT. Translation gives CASSYVRGTDTQYF.